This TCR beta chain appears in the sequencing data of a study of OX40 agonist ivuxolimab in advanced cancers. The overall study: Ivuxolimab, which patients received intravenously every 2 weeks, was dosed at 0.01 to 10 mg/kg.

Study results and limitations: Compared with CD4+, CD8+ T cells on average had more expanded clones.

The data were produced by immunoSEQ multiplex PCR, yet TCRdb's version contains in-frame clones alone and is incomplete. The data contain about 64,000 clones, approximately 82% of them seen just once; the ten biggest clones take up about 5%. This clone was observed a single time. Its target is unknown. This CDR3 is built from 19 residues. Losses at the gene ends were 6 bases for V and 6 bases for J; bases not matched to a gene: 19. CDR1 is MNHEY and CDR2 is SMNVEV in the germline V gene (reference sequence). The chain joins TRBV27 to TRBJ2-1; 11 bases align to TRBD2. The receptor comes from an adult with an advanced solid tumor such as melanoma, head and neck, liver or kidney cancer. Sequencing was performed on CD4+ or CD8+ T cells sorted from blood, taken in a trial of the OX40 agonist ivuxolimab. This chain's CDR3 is CASSRKRGGTSGSLNEQFF. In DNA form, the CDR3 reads TGTGCCAGCAGCCGAAAGAGGGGGGGAACTAGCGGGAGCCTCAATGAGCAGTTCTTC.